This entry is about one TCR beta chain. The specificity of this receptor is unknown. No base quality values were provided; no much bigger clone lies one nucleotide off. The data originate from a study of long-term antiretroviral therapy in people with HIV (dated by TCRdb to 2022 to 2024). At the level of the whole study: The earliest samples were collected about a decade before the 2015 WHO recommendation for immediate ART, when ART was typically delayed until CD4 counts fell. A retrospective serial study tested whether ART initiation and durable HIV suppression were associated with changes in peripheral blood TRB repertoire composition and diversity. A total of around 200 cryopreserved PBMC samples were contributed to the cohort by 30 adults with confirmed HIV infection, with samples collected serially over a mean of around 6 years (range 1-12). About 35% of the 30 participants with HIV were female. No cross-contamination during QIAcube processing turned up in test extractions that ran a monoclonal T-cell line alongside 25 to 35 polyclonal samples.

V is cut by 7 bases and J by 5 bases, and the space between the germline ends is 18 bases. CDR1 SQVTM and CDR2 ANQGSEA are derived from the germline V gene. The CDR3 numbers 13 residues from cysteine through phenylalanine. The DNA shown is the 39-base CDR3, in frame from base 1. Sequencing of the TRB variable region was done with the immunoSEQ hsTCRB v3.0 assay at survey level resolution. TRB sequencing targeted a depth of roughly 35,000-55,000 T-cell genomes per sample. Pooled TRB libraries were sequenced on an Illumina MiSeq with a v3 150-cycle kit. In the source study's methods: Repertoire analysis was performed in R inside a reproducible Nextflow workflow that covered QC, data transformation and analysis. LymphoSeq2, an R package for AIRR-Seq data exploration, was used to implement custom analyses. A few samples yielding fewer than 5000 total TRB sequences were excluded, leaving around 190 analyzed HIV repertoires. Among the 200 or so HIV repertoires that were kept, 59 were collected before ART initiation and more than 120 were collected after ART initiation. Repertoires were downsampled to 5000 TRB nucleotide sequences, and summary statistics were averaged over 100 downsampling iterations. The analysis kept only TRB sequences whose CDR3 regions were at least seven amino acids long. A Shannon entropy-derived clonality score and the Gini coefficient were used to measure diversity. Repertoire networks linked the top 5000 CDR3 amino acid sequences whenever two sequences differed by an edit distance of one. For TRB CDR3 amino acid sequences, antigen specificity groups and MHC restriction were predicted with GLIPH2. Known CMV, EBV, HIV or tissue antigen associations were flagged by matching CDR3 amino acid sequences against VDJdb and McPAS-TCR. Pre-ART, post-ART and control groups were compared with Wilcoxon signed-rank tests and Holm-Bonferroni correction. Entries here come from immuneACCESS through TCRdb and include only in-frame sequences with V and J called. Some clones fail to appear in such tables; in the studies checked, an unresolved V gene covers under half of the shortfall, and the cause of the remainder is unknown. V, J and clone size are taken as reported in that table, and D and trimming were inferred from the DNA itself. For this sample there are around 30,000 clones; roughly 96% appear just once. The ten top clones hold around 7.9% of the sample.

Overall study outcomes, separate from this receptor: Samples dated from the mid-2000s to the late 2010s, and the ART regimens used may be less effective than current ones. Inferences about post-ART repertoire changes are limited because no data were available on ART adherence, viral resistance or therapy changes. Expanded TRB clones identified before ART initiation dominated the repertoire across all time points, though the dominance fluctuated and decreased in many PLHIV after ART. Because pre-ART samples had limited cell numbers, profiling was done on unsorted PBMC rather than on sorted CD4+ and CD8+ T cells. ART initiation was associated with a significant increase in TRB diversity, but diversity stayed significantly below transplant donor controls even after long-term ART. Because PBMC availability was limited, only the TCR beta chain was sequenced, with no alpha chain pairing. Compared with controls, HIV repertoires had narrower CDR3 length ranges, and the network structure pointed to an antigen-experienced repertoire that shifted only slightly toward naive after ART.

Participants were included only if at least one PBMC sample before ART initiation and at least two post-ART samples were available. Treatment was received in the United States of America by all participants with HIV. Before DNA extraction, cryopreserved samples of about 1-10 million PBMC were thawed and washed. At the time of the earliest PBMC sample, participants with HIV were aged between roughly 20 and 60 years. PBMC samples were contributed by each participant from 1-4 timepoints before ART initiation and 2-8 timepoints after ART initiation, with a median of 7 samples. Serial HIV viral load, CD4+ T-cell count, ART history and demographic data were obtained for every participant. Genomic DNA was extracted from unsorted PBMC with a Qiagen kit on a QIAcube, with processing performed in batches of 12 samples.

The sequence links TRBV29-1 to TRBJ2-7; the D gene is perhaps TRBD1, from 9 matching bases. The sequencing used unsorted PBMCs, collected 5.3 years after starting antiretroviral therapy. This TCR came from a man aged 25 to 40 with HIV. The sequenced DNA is TGCAGCGCGGGGGGGACAGGGCCCAACGAGCAGTACTTC. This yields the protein CSAGGTGPNEQYF.